The 5 T cell receptor beta chains listed next were all sequenced from one sample in a study of T cells after posttransplantation cyclophosphamide. Treatment was busulfan-fludarabine conditioning, a marrow graft, and cyclophosphamide on days +3 and +4. The protocol was immunoSEQ multiplex PCR, while the TCRdb copy is restricted to in-frame clones and leaves out a portion. In the table there are some 10,000 clones, approximately 90% of which are singletons. Sequencing used PBMCs, obtained after allogeneic stem cell transplant with posttransplant cyclophosphamide. The receptors here all came from a female patient in her thirties or forties who received an allogeneic stem cell transplant from an unrelated donor, was CMV-positive, and had no GVHD. The T cells may partly be graft donor cells.

In its sample, this clone was seen once. The chain recombines TRBV6-1 with TRBJ1-6; D is unresolved. Germline V CDR1 and CDR2: MNHNS, SASEGT. With 1 base removed from V and 9 bases from J, the gap between germline ends came to 19 bases. The CDR3 is 17 amino acids. The chain's CDR3 is CASSEVGLKSAPSPLHF. CDR3 in DNA: TGTGCCAGCAGTGAAGTCGGGTTAAAGTCCGCGCCTTCACCCCTCCACTTT.

J is TRBJ1-1 and V is TRBV6-5; D gene unclear. CDR1 and CDR2 from the germline V gene are MNHEY and SVGAGI. The CDR3 runs 14 residues. Trimming removed 2 bases from V and 0 bases from J, with 7 bases in between. The CDR3 reads CASSYELLNTEAFF. In DNA form, the CDR3 reads TGTGCCAGCAGTTACGAGCTTCTGAACACTGAAGCTTTCTTT.

This chain uses TRBV28 with TRBJ1-2, with 8 bases fitting TRBD1. The germline V gene encodes CDR1 MDHEN and CDR2 SYDVKM. Unmatched junction bases numbered 7, after V lost 5 bases and J lost 5 bases. The CDR3 sequence is 14 residues long. The CDR3 spells CASSDTGGWYGYTF. The CDR3 coding sequence is TGTGCCAGCAGTGACACAGGGGGTTGGTATGGCTACACCTTC.

This chain connects TRBV10-1 to TRBJ1-5, with D perhaps TRBD1 (6 bases). CDR1 and CDR2 from the germline V gene are WNHNN and SYGVQD (reference sequence). Between the trimmed V and J ends, which lost 5 bases and 3 bases, there was a span of 8 bases. CDR3 length: 13 amino acids. The CDR3 nucleotides are TGCGCCAGCAGTACAGGGATCAATCAGCCCCAGCATTTT. Protein: CASSTGINQPQHF.

The chain is built from TRBV21-1 and TRBJ2-2; the table gives TRBD2 as D, unverified against the DNA. TRBV21-1 is labeled a pseudogene. CDR3 length: 21 amino acids. The CDR3 coding sequence is TGTGCCAGCAGCCGTTCAGTCGGGGGTCAGTACTTGGGTGTAGACACCGGGGAGCTGTTTTTT. This codes for CASSRSVGGQYLGVDTGELFF.